The clone carrying this T cell receptor beta chain occurred a few times. Antigen: not known. TCRdb re-called the 5' RACE reads through MiXCR, storing one row per CDR3 protein. This table has nearly 110,000 distinct CDR3 sequences, around 12% appearing once. The source of the sample is a study of T-cell memory formation after mild COVID-19. Findings of the study overall: CD8+ contracting clones occupied EMRA, while CD4+ ones occupied mainly CM and EM. Cross-reactive memory appears to have joined, as suggested by some responding clones showing up in pre-infection memory.

The CDR3 runs 12 residues. Looked up from germline, CDR1 is SQVTM and CDR2 is ANQGSEA. V dropped 0 bases and J dropped 8 bases, with 8 bases sitting between them. The sequencing sample was made of PBMCs or a T cell subset sorted from them (not recorded which). The genes are TRBV29-1 and TRBJ2-1, with TRBD1 as a possible D gene (6 bases). The receptor's source is an adult woman who had mild COVID-19 (a few samples of this study predate the infection). Cell type and time point are not known. The CDR3 region is CSVEDTGYEQFF. Written as DNA, the CDR3 is TGCAGCGTTGAAGATACAGGGTATGAGCAGTTCTTC.